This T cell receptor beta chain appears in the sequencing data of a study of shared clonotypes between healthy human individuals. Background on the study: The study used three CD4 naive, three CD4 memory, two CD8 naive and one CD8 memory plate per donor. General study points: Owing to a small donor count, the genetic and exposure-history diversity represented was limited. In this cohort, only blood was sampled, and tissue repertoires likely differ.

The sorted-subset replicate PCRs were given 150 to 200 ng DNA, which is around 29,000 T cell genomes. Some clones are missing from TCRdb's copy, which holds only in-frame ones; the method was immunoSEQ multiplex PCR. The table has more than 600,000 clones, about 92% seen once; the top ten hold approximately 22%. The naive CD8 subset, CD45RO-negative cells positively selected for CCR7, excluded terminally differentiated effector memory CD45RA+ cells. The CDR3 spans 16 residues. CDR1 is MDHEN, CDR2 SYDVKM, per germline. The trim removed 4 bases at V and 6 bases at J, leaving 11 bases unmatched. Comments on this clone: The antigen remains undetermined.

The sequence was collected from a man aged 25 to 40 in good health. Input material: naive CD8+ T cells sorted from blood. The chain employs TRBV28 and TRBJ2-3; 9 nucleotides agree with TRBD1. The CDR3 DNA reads TGTGCCAGCAGTTCCCTCCGGGACAGGGTTGGGGATACGCAGTATTTT. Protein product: CASSSLRDRVGDTQYF.